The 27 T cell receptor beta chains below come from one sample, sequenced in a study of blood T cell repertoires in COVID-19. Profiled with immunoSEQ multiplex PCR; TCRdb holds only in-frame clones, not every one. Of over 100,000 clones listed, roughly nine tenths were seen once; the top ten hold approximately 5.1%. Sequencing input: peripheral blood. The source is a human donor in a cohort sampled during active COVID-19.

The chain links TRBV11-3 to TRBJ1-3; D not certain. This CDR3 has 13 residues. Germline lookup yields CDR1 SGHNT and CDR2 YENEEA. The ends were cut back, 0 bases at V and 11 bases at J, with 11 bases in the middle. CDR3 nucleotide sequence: TGTGCCAGCAGCTTAGATCGGGGAAGCCCCATATATTTT. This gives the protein CASSLDRGSPIYF.

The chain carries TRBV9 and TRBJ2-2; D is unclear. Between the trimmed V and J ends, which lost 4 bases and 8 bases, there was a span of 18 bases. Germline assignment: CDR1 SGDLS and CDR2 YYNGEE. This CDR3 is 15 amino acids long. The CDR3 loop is CASSPRLRRGGELFF. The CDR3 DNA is TGTGCCAGCAGCCCAAGACTGCGCCGTGGAGGGGAGCTGTTTTTT.

This CDR3 is CASSFGAPGNYEQYF. As DNA, the CDR3 is TGTGCCAGTAGTTTCGGAGCGCCGGGAAACTACGAGCAGTACTTC. The chain combines TRBV19 with TRBJ2-7, with a possible D match to TRBD2 (5 bases). The V gene lost 5 bases and the J gene lost 3 bases, with 17 bases spanning the gap. The CDR3 is 15 amino acids. CDR1 is LNHDA, CDR2 SQIVND, per germline (reference sequence).

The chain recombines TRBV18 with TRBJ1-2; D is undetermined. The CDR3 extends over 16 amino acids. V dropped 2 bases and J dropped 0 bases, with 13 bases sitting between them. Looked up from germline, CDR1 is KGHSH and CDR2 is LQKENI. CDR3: CASSPVSGGSNYGYTF. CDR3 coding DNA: TGTGCCAGCTCACCAGTTTCGGGAGGATCTAACTATGGCTACACCTTC.

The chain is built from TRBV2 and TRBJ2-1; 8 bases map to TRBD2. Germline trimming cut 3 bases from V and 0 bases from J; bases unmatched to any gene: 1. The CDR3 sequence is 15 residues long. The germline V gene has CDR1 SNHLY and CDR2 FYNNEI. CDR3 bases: TGTGCCAGCAGTGACCGGGAGGGCTCCTACAATGAGCAGTTCTTC. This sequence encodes CASSDREGSYNEQFF.

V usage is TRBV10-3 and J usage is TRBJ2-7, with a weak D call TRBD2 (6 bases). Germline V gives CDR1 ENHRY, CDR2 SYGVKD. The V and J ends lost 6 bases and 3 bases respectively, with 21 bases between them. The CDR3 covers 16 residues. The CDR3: CAISAGTGEGSYEQYF. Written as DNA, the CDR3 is TGTGCCATCAGCGCCGGGACTGGCGAGGGGAGCTACGAGCAGTACTTC.

CDR3 coding DNA: TGCGCCAGCAGCTTGGTAGGGGGATGGGGCACAGATACGCAGTATTTT. Protein product: CASSLVGGWGTDTQYF. The chain carries TRBV5-1 and TRBJ2-3, with D possibly matching TRBD1 (6 bases). V was shortened by 0 bases and J by 1 base, with 12 bases between the two germline ends. The germline V gene has CDR1 SGHRS and CDR2 YFSETQ. CDR3 length: 16 residues.

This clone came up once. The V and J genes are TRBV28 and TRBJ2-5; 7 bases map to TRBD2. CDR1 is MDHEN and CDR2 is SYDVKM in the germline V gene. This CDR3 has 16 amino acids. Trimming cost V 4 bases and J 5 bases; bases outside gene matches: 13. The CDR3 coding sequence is TGTGCCAGCAGTTCAACAAGGGGAGGGAGGTGGGAGACCCAGTACTTC. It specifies CASSSTRGGRWETQYF. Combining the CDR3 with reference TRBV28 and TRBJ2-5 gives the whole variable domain DVKVTQSSRYLVKRTGEKVFLECVQDMDHENMFWYRQDPGLGLRLIYFSYDVKMKEKGDIPEGYSVSREKKERFSLILESASTNQTSMYLCASSSTRGGRWETQYFGPGTRLLVL.

The CDR3 loop reads CASSPPSGSSDTQYF. CDR3 DNA sequence: TGTGCCAGCAGCCCCCCTAGCGGGAGTTCGGATACGCAGTATTTT. The chain carries TRBV5-4 and TRBJ2-3, with 10 bases aligning to TRBD2. Trimming at V came to 4 bases and at J to 6 bases, leaving 8 bases not matched to a gene. The CDR3 length is 15 residues. CDR1 is SGHNT, CDR2 YYREEE, per germline (reference sequence).

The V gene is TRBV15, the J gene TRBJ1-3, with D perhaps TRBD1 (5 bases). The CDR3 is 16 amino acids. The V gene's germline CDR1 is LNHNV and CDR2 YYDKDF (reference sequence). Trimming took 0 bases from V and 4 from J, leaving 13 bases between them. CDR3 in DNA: TGTGCCACCAGCAGAGATCATGCAGGGTCGGGAAACACCATATATTTT. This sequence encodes CATSRDHAGSGNTIYF. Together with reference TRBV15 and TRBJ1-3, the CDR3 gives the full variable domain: DAMVIQNPRYQVTQFGKPVTLSCSQTLNHNVMYWYQQKSSQAPKLLFHYYDKDFNNEADTPDNFQSRRPNTSFCFLDIRSPGLGDTAMYLCATSRDHAGSGNTIYFGEGSWLTVV.

CDR3 nucleotides: TGCAGCGGATTAGGGGGACAGGGGGCCTACAATGAGCAGTTCTTC. This translates into CSGLGGQGAYNEQFF. The chain joins TRBV29-1 to TRBJ2-1; 11 bases align to TRBD1. After removal of 7 bases from V and 2 bases from J, the junction contained 7 bases not matched to a gene. Germline loops: CDR1 SQVTM, CDR2 ANQGSEA. This CDR3 is built from 15 residues.

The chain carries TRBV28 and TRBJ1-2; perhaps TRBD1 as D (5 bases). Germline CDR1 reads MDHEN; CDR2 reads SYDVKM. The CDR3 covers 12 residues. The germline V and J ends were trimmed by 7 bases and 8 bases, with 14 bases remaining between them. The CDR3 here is CASKGLSDGYTF. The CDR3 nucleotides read TGTGCCAGCAAGGGGTTGAGCGACGGCTACACCTTC.

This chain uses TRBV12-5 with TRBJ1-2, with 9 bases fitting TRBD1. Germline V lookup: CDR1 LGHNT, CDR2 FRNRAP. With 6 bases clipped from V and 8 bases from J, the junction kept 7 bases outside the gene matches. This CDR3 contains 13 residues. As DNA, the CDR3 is TGTGCTAGTGGGTCCACAGGGGGCAACGGCTACACCTTC. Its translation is CASGSTGGNGYTF. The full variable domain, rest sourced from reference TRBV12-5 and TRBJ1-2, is DARVTQTPRHKVTEMGQEVTMRCQPILGHNTVFWYRQTMMQGLELLAYFRNRAPLDDSGMPKDRFSAEMPDATLATLKIQPSEPRDSAVYFCASGSTGGNGYTFGSGTRLTVV.

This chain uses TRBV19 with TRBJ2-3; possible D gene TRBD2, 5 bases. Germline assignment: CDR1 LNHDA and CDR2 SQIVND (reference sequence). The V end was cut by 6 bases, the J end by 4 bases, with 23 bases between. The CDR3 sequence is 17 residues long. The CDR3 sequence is CASSDRSPGMTADTQYF. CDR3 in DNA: TGTGCCAGTAGCGACCGCTCACCCGGGATGACGGCAGATACGCAGTATTTT.

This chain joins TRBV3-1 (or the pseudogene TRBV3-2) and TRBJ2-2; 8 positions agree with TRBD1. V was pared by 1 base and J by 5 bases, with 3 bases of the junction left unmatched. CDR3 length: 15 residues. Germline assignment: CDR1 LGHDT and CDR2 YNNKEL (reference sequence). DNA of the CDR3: TGTGCCAGCAGCCAAGGACAGGGGAAGACCGGGGAGCTGTTTTTT. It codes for CASSQGQGKTGELFF.

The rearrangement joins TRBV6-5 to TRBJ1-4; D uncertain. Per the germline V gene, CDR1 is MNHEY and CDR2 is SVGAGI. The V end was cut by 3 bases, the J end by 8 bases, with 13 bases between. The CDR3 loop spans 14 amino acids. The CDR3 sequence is CASSYYSGKEKLFF. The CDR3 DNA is TGTGCCAGCAGTTATTATTCCGGGAAGGAAAAACTGTTTTTT.

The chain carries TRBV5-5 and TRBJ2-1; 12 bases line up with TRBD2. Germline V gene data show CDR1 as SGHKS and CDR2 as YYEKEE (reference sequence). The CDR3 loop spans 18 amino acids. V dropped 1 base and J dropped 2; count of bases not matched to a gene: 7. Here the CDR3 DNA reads TGTGCCAGCAGCTTGAGTCTAGCGGGAGGGGGGACCTACAATGAGCAGTTCTTC. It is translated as CASSLSLAGGGTYNEQFF.

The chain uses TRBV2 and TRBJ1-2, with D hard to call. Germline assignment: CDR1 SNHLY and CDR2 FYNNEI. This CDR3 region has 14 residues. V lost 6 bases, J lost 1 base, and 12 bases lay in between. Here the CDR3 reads CASRRDLINYGYTF. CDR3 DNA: TGTGCCAGCAGGCGGGATTTAATTAACTATGGCTACACCTTC.

CDR3 coding DNA: TGTGCCAGCAGCACAGGGGCTGGTGAAAAACTGTTTTTT. Translated: CASSTGAGEKLFF. The V and J genes are TRBV7-3 and TRBJ1-4; 7 nucleotides agree with TRBD1. This CDR3 contains 13 residues. Germline-derived CDR1 and CDR2 are SGHTA and FQGTGA. V lost 5 bases and J lost 7; bases outside the gene matches: 4.

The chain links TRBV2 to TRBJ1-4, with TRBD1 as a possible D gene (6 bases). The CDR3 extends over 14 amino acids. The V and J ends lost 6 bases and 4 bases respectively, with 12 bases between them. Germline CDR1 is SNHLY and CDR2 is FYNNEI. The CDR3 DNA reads TGTGCCAGCAGCCTACAGGGTATTAATGAAAAACTGTTTTTT. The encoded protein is CASSLQGINEKLFF.

CDR3 sequence: CASSAPRDSNTDTQYF. In DNA, the CDR3 is TGTGCCAGCAGCGCCCCCCGGGACAGTAACACAGATACGCAGTATTTT. The gene calls are TRBV21-1 and TRBJ2-3; TRBD1 was called by the table and not checked on the DNA. TRBV21-1 is tagged as a pseudogene. This CDR3 has 16 amino acids.

Here the CDR3 reads CASSLSRTSGREGDTQYF. In DNA, the CDR3 is TGTGCCAGCAGTTTATCCCGGACTAGCGGGAGGGAGGGAGATACGCAGTATTTT. This chain connects TRBV28 to TRBJ2-3, with TRBD2 identical over 15 bases. J gave up 5 bases and V 1 base, and 7 bases lay outside the gene matches. Germline CDR1 MDHEN, CDR2 SYDVKM. There are 18 residues in the CDR3. The full variable domain, completed using reference TRBV28 and TRBJ2-3, is DVKVTQSSRYLVKRTGEKVFLECVQDMDHENMFWYRQDPGLGLRLIYFSYDVKMKEKGDIPEGYSVSREKKERFSLILESASTNQTSMYLCASSLSRTSGREGDTQYFGPGTRLTVL.

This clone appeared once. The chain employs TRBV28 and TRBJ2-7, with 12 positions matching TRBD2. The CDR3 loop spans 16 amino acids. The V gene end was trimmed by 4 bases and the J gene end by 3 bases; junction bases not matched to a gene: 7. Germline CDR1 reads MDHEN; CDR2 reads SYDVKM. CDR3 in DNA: TGTGCCAGCAGTTCCCGACTAGCGGGAGTGGTCTACGAGCAGTACTTC. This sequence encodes CASSSRLAGVVYEQYF.

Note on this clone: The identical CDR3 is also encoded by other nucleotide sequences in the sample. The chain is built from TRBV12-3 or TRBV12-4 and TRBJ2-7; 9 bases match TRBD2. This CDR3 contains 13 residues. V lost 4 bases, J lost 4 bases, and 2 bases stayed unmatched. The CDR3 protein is CASSSLAGYEQYF. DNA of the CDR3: TGTGCCAGCAGTTCCCTAGCGGGGTACGAGCAGTACTTC.

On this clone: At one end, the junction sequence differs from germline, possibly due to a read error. The CDR3 DNA sequence: TGTGCCAGCAGTGAAGCCCAGGGGCGCTCGGATTTC. Its protein product is CASSEAQGRSDF. This chain uses TRBV6-1 with TRBJ2-7; possibly TRBD1 for D (6 bases). The CDR3 extends over 12 amino acids. The germline V gene encodes CDR1 MNHNS and CDR2 SASEGT.

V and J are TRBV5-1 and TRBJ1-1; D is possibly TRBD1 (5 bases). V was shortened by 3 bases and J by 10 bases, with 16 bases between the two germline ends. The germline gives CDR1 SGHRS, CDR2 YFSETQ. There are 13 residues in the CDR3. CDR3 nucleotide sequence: TGCGCCAGCAGCTCCACGGGGGTAGAGGGAGCTTTCTTT. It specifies CASSSTGVEGAFF.

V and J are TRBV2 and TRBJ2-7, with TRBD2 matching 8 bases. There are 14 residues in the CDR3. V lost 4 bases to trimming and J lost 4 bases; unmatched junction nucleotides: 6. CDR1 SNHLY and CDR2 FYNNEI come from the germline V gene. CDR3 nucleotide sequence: TGTGCCAGCAGTGCCCGGGGGGGCGTGTACGAGCAGTACTTC. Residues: CASSARGGVYEQYF.